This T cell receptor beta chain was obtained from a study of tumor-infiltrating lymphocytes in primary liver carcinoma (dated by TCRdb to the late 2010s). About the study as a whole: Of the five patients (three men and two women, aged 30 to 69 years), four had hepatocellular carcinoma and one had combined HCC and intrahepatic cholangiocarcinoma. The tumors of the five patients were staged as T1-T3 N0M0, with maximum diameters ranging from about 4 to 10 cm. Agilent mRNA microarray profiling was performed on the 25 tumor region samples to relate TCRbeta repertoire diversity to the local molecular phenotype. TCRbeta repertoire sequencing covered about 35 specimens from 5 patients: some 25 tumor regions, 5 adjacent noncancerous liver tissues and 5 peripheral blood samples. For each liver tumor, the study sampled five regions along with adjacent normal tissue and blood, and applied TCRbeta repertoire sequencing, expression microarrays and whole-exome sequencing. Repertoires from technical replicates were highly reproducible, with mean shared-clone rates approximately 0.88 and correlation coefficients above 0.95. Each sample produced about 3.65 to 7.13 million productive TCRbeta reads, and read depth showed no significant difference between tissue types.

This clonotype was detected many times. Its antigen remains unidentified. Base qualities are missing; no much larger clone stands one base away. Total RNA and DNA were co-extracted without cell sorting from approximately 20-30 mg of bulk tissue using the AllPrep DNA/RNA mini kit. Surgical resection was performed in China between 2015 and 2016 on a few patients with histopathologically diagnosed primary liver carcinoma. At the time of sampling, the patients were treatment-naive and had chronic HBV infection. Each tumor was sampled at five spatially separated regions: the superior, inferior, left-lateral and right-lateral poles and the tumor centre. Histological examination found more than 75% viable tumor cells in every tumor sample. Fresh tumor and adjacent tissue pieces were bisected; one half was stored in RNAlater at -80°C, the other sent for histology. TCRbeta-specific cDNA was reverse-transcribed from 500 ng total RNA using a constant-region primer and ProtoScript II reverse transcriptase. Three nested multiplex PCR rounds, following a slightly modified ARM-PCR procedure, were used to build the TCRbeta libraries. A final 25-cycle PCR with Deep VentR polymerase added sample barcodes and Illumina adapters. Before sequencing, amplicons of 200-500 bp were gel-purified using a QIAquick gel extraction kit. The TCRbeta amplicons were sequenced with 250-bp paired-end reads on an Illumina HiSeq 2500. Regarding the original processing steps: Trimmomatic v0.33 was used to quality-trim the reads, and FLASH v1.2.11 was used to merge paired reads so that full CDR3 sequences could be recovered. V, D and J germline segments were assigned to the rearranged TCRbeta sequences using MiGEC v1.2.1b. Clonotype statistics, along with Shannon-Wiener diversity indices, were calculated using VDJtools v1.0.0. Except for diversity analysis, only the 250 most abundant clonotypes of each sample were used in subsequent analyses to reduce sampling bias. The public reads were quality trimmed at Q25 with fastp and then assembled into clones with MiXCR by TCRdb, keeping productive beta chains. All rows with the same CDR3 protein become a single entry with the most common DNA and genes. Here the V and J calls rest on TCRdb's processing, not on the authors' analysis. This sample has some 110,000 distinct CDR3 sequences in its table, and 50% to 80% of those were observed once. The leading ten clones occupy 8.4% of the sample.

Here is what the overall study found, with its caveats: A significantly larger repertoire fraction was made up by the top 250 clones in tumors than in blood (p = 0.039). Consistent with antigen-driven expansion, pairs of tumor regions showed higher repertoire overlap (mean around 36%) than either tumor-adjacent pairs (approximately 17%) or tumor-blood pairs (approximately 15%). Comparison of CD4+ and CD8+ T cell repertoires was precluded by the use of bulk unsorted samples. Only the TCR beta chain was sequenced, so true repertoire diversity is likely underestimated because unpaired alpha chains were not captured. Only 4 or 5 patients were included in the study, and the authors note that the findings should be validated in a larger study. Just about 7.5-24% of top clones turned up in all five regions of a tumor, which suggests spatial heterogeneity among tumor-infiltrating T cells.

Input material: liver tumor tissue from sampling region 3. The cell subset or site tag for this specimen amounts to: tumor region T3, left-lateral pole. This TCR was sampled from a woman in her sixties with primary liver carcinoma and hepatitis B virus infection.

The nucleotide sequence reads TGTGCCAGCAGCTGGGACAGGAGAGCTAACTATGGCTACACCTTC. Translated, it gives CASSWDRRANYGYTF. Recombination linked TRBV5-5 to TRBJ1-2, with TRBD1 identical over 8 junction bases. V and J are trimmed by 3 bases and 0 bases, and the gene matches miss 4 bases of the junction. The CDR3 runs 15 residues from the cysteine to the phenylalanine. Kept here is only the CDR3 DNA, which spans 45 bases and is read in frame from base 1. From the germline V gene (reference sequence), CDR1 is SGHKS and CDR2 is YYEKEE.